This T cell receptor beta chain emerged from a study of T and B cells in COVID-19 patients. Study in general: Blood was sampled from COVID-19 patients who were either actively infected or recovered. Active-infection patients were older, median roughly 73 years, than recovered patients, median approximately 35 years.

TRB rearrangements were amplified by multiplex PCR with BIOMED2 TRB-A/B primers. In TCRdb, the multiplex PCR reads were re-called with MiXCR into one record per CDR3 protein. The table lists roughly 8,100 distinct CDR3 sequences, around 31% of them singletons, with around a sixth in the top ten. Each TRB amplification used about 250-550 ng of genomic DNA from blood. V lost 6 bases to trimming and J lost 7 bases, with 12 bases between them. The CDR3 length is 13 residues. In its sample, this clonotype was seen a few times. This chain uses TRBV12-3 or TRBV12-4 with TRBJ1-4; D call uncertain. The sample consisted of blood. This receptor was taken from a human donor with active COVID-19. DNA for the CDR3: TGTGCCAGCAGACAAGGACGGATTGAAAAACTGTTTTTT. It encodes CASRQGRIEKLFF.